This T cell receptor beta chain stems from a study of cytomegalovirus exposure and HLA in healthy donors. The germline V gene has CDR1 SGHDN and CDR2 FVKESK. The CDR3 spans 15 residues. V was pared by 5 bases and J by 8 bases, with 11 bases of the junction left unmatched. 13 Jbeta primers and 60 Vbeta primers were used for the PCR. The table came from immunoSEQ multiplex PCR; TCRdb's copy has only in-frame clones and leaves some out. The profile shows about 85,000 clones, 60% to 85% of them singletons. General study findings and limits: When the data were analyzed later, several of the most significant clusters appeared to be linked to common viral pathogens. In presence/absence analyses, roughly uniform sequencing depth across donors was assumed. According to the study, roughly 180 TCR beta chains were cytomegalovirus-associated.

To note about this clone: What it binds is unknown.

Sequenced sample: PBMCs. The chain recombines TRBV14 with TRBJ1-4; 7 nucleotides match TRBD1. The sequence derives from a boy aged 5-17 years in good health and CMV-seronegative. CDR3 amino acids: CASSADRLNGEKLFF. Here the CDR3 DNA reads TGTGCCAGCAGCGCGGACAGGCTGAATGGGGAAAAACTGTTTTTT.